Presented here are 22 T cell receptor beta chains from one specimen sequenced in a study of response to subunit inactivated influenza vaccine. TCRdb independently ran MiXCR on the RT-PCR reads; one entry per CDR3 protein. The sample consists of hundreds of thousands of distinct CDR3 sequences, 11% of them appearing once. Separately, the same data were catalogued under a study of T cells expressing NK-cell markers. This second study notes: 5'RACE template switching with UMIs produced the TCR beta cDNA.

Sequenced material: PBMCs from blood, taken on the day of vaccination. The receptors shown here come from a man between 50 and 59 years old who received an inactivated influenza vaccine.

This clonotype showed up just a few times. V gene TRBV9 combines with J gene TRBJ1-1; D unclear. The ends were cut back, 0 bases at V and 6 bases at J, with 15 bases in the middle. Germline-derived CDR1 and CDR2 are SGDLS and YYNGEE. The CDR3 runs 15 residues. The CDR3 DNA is TGTGCCAGCAGCGTAGGCCCCAGTCGGAGGCCTGAAGCTTTCTTT. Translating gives CASSVGPSRRPEAFF.

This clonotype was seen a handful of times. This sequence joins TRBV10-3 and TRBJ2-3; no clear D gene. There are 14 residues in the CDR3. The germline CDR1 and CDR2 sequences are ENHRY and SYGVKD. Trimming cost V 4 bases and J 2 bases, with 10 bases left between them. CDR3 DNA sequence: TGTGCCATCAGTGGCAGTCCCGACACAGATACGCAGTATTTT. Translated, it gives CAISGSPDTDTQYF.

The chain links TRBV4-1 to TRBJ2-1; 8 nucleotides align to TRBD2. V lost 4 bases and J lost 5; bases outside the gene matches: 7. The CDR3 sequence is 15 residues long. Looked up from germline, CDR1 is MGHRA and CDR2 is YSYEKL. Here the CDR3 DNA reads TGCGCCAGCAGCCCCCTCAGCGGGGGACACAATGAGCAGTTCTTC. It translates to CASSPLSGGHNEQFF.

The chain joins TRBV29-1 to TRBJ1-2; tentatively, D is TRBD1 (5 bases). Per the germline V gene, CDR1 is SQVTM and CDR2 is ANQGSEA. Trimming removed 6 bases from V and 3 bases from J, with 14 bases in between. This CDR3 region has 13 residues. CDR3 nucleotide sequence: TGCAGCGTGGGGCAGGTGGTTGACTATGGCTACACCTTC. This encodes CSVGQVVDYGYTF. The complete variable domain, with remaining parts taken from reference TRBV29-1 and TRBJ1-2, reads SAVISQKPSRDICQRGTSLTIQCQVDSQVTMMFWYRQQPGQSLTLIATANQGSEATYESGFVIDKFPISRPNLTFSTLTVSNMSPEDSSIYLCSVGQVVDYGYTFGSGTRLTVV.

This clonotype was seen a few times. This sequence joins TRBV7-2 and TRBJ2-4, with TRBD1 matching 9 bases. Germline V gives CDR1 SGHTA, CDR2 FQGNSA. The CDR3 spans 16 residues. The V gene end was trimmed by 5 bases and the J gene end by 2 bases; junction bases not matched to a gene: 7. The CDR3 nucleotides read TGTGCCAGCAGCCCGAGACAGGGGGGAACCAAAAACATTCAGTACTTC. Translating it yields CASSPRQGGTKNIQYF. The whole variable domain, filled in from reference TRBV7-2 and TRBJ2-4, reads GAGVSQSPSNKVTEKGKDVELRCDPISGHTALYWYRQSLGQGLEFLIYFQGNSAPDKSGLPSDRFSAERTGGSVSTLTIQRTQQEDSAVYLCASSPRQGGTKNIQYFGAGTRLSVL.

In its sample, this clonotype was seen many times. Here the CDR3 DNA reads TGCGCCAGCAGCTTACTAGCAGATACGCAGTATTTT. Translation: CASSLLADTQYF. The rearrangement joins TRBV5-1 to TRBJ2-3; D possibly corresponds to TRBD2 (5 bases). Germline assignment: CDR1 SGHRS and CDR2 YFSETQ. This CDR3 has 12 amino acids. Trimming pared 2 bases from V and 4 bases from J, leaving 5 bases between.

The CDR3 sequence: CASSVTGIETQYF. In DNA, the CDR3 is TGCGCCAGCAGCGTGACAGGGATCGAGACCCAGTACTTC. The rearrangement uses TRBV5-1 and TRBJ2-5; the match to TRBD1 covers 7 bases. The CDR3 contains 13 residues. CDR1 SGHRS and CDR2 YFSETQ come from the germline V gene. V dropped 4 bases and J dropped 5; count of bases not matched to a gene: 5.

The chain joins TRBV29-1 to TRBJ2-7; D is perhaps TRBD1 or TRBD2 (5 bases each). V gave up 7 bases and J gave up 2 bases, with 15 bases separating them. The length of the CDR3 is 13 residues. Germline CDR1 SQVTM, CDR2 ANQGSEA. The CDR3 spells CSAGRGTTYEQYF. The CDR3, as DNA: TGCAGCGCCGGACGAGGGACGACCTACGAGCAGTACTTC.

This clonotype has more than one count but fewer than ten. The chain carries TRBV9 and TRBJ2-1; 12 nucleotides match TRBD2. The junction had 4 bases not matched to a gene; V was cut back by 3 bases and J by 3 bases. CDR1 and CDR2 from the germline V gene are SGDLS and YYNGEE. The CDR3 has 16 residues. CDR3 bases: TGTGCCAGCAGCGGGCGGACTAGCGGGGACTACAATGAGCAGTTCTTC. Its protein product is CASSGRTSGDYNEQFF.

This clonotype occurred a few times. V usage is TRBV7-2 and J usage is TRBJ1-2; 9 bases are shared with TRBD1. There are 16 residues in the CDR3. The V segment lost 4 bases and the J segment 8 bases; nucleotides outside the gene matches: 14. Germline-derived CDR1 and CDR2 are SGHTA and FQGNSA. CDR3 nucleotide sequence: TGTGCCAGCAGCTCCGCGACGCCCGGGACAGGGACCGGCTACACCTTC. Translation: CASSSATPGTGTGYTF.

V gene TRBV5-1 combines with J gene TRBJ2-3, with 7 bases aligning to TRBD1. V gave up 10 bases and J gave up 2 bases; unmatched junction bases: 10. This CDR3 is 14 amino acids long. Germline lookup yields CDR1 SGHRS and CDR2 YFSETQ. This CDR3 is CACHRDRYTDTQYF. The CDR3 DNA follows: TGCGCCTGCCACCGGGACAGATACACAGATACGCAGTATTTT.

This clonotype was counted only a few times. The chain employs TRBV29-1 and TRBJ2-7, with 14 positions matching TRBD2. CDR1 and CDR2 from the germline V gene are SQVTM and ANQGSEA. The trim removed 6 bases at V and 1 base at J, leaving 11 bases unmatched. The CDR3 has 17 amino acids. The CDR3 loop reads CSVRGLAGDIWSYEQYF. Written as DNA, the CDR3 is TGCAGCGTCCGGGGACTAGCGGGAGATATTTGGTCCTACGAGCAGTACTTC.

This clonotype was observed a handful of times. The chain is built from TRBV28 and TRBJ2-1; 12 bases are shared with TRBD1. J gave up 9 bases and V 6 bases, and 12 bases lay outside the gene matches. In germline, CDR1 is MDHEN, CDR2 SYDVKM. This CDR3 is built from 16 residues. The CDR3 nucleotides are TGTGCCAGCAGGAGAATTGGGACAGGGGGCGGGGGTGAGCAGTTCTTC. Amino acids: CASRRIGTGGGGEQFF. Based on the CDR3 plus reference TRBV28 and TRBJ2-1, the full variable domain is DVKVTQSSRYLVKRTGEKVFLECVQDMDHENMFWYRQDPGLGLRLIYFSYDVKMKEKGDIPEGYSVSREKKERFSLILESASTNQTSMYLCASRRIGTGGGGEQFFGPGTRLTVL.

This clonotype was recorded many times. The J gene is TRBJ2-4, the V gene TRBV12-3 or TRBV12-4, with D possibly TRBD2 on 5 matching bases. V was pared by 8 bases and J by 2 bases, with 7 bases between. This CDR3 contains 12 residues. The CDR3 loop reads CASSGTKNIQYF. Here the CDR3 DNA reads TGTGCCAGCTCGGGGACCAAAAACATTCAGTACTTC.

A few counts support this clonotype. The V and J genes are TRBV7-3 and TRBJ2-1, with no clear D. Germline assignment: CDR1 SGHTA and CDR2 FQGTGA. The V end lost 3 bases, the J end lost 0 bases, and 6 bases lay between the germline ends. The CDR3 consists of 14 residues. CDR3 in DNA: TGTGCCAGCAGCTTGGCTCTCTCCTACAATGAGCAGTTCTTC. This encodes CASSLALSYNEQFF. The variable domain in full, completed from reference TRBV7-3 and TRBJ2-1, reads GAGVSQTPSNKVTEKGKYVELRCDPISGHTALYWYRQSLGQGPEFLIYFQGTGAADDSGLPNDRFFAVRPEGSVSTLKIQRTERGDSAVYLCASSLALSYNEQFFGPGTRLTVL.

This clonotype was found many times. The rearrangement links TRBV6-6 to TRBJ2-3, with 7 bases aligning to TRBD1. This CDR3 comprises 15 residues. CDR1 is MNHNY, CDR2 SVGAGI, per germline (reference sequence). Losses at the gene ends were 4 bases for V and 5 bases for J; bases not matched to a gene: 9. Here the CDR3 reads CASSSLAGTEDTQYF. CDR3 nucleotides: TGTGCCAGCAGTTCACTGGCTGGGACAGAAGATACGCAGTATTTT.

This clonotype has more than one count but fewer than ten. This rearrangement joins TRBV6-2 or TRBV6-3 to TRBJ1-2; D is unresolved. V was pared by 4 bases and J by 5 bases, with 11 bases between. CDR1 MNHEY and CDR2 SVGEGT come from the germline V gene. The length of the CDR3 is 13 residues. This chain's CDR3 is CASSLLRSYGYTF. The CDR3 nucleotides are TGTGCCAGCAGTTTACTCAGATCATATGGCTACACCTTC.

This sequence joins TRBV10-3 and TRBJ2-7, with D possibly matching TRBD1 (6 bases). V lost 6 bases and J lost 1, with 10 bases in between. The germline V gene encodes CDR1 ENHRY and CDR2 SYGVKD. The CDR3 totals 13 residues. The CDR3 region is CAISPGTSYEQYF. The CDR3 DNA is TGTGCCATCAGCCCCGGGACATCCTACGAGCAGTACTTC.

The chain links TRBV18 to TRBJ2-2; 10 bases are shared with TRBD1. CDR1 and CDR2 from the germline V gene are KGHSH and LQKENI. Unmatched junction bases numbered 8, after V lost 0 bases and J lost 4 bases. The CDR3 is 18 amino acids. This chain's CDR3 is CASSPPRGGQGGTGELFF. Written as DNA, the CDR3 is TGTGCCAGCTCACCACCAAGAGGTGGACAGGGGGGCACCGGGGAGCTGTTTTTT.

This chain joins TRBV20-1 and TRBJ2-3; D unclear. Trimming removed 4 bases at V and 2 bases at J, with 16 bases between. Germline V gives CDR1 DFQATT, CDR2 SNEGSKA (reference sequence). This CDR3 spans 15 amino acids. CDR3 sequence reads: CSATGLDVPTDTQYF. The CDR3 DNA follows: TGCAGTGCTACAGGCCTCGACGTTCCCACAGATACGCAGTATTTT.

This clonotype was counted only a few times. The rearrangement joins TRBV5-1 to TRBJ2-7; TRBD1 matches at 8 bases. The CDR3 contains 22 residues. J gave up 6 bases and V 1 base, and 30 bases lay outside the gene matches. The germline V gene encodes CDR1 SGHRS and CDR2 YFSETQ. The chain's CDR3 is CASSLRATGALVQRDRTPEQYF. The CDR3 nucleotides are TGCGCCAGCAGCTTGCGGGCCACGGGGGCCCTGGTCCAAAGGGACAGGACGCCCGAGCAGTACTTC.

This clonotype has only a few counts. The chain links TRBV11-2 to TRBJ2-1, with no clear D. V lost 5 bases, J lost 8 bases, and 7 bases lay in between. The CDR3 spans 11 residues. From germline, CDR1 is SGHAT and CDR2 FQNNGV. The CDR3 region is CASSPLYEQFF. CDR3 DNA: TGTGCCAGCAGCCCCCTCTATGAGCAGTTCTTC.